This T cell receptor beta chain was found in a study of T cells in Graves' hyperthyroidism and ophthalmopathy. This clonotype was counted at least ten times. With duration under 3 months, ophthalmopathy was active: Clinical Activity Score at least 3, NOSPECS at least 4. Amplification of TCR beta CDR3 regions was performed using RNA transcripts as template. With the HTBI primer set, the TCR CDR3 went through a first round of RT-PCR. Each CDR3 protein is one row after TCRdb ran MiXCR on the multiplex PCR reads. This sample has 360,000 or so distinct CDR3 sequences; over 15% occur once, and the top ten carry about 16%. The CDR3 length is 16 residues. J lost 2 bases, V lost 4 bases, and 8 bases had no gene match. Germline loops: CDR1 MNHNS, CDR2 SASEGT.

The chain couples TRBV6-1 to TRBJ1-5, with 7 bases matching TRBD1. The specimen was blood. This TCR was recovered from a woman aged 40 to 55 with Graves' ophthalmopathy. The CDR3 sequence is CASSAVRQGGNQPQHF. The DNA of the CDR3 is TGTGCCAGCAGTGCCGTTAGACAGGGAGGCAATCAGCCCCAGCATTTT.